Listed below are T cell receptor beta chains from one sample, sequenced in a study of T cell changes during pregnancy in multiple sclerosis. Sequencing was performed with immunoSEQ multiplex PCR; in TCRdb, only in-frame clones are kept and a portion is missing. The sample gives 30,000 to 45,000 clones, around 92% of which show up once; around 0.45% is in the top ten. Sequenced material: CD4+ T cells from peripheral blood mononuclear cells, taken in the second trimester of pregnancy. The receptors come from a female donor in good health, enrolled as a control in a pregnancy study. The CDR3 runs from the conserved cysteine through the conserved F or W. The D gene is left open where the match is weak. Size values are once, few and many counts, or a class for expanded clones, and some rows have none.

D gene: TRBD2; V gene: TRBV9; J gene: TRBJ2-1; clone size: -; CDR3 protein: CASSVDIAGGPRDEQFF; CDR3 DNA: TGTGCCAGCAGCGTAGATATAGCGGGAGGGCCTAGGGATGAGCAGTTCTTC
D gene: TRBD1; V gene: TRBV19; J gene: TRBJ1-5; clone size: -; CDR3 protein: CASRMDRLSNQPQHF; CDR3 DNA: TGTGCCAGTAGGATGGACAGGCTTAGCAATCAGCCCCAGCATTTT
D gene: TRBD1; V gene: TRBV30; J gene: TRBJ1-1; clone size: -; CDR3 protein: CAWTLQGAPGRAFF; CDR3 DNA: TGTGCCTGGACCTTACAGGGGGCGCCGGGAAGAGCTTTCTTT
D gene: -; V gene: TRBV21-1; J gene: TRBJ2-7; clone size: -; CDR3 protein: CASFHPRQGGFYEQYF; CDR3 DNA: TGTGCCAGCTTCCACCCTCGACAGGGAGGTTTCTACGAGCAGTACTTC
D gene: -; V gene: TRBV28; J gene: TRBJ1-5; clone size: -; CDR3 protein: CASSFYGDNQPQHF; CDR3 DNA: TGTGCCAGCAGTTTCTATGGAGACAATCAGCCCCAGCATTTT
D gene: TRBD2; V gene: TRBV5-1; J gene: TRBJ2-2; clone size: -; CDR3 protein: CASSLTGGDGELFF; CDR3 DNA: TGCGCCAGCAGCTTGACGGGGGGTGACGGGGAGCTGTTTTTT
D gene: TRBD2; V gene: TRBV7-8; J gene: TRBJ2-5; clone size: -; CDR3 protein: CASSLARRLAGGPQYF; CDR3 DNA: TGTGCCAGCAGCTTAGCGCGTCGACTAGCGGGGGGCCCTCAGTACTTC
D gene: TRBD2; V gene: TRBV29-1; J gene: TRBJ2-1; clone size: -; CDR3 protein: CSVCLGLAGVYNEQFF; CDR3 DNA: TGCAGCGTGTGCCTTGGACTAGCGGGAGTCTACAATGAGCAGTTCTTC
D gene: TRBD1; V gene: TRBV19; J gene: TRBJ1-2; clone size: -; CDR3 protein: CASSTNTGTGGYTF; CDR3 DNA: TGTGCCAGTAGTACAAACACGGGGACAGGTGGCTACACCTTC
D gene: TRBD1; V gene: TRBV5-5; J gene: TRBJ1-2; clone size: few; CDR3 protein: CASSSQPTGEYGYTF; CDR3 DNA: TGTGCCAGCAGCTCCCAACCGACAGGGGAGTATGGCTACACCTTC
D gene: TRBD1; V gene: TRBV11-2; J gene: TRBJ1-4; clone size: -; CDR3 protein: CASSLGQGFGTNEKLFF; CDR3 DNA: TGTGCCAGCAGCTTGGGACAGGGGTTTGGAACTAATGAAAAACTGTTTTTT
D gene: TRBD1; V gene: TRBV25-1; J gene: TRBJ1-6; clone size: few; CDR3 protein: CASSTGGVSPLHF; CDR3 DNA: TGTGCCAGCAGCACAGGGGGAGTTTCACCCCTCCACTTT
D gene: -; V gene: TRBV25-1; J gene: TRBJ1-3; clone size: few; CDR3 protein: CASSEWAGSSGNTIYF; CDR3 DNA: TGTGCCAGCAGTGAATGGGCGGGGAGCTCTGGAAACACCATATATTTT
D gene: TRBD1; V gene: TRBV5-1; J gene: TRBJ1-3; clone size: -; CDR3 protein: CASSSTPGQGQSGNTIYF; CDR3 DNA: TGCGCCAGCAGCTCCACTCCGGGACAGGGGCAATCTGGAAACACCATATATTTT
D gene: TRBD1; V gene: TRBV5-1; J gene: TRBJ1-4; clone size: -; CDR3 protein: CASSLGGQGTGKLFF; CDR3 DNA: TGCGCCAGCAGCTTGGGAGGACAGGGGACGGGAAAACTGTTTTTT
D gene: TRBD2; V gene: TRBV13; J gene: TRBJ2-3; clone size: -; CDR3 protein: CASSLLAGTSTDTQYF; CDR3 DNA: TGTGCCAGCAGCCTACTAGCGGGGACTAGCACAGATACGCAGTATTTT
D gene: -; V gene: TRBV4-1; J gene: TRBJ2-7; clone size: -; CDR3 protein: CASSQVDSFHEQYF; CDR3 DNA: TGCGCCAGCAGCCAAGTCGACAGTTTCCACGAGCAGTACTTC
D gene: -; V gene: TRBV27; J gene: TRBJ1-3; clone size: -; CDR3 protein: CASSPVNSGNTIYF; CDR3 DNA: TGTGCCAGCAGTCCGGTTAACAGTGGAAACACCATATATTTT
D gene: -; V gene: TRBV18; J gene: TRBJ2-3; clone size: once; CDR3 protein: CASSPPRRPLESDTQYF; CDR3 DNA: TGTGCCAGCTCACCCCCGCGCCGGCCCTTGGAGTCAGATACGCAGTATTTT
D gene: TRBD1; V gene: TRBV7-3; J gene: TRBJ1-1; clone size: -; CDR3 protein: CASSLNLGDRGNVDEAFF; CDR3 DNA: TGTGCCAGCAGCTTAAATCTAGGGGACAGGGGGAATGTGGATGAAGCTTTCTTT
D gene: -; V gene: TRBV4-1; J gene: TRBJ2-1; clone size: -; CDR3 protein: CASSSVGLYNEQFF; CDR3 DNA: TGCGCCAGCAGCTCCGTTGGGCTCTACAATGAGCAGTTCTTC
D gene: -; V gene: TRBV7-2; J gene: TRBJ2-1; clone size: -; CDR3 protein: CASSPPRRASEQFF; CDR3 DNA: TGTGCCAGCAGCCCGCCACGTAGAGCTAGTGAGCAGTTCTTC
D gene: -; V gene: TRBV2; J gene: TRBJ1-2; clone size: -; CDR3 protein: CASMSGGGYGYTF; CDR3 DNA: TGTGCCAGCATGTCCGGGGGAGGGTATGGCTACACCTTC
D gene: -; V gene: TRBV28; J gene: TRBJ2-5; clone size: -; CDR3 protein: CASSWGGAIPETQYF; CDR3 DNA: TGTGCCAGCAGTTGGGGGGGGGCGATACCAGAGACCCAGTACTTC
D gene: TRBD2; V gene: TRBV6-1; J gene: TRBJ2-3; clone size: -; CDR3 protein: CAILRSGSWADTQYF; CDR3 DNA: TGTGCCATCCTTCGTAGCGGGAGTTGGGCAGATACGCAGTATTTT
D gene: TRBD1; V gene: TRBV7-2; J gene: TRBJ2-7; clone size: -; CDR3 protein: CASSEPGQGSSYEQYF; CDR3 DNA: TGTGCCAGCAGCGAACCGGGACAGGGGTCTTCCTACGAGCAGTACTTC
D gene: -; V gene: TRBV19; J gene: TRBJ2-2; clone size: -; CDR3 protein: CASTLGVGWNTGELFF; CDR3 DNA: TGTGCCAGCACCCTAGGGGTTGGGTGGAACACCGGGGAGCTGTTTTTT
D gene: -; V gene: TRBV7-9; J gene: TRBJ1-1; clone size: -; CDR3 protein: CASSLSPAFF; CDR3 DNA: TGTGCCAGCAGCTTAAGCCCCGCTTTCTTT
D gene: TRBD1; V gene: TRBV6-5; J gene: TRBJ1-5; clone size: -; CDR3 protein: CASSPTGGNQPQHF; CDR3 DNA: TGTGCCAGCAGCCCAACAGGGGGAAACCAGCCCCAGCATTTT
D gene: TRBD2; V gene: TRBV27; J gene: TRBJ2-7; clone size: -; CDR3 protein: CASSFLLRGRRGALYEQYF; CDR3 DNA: TGTGCCAGCAGTTTCCTCCTCCGGGGGAGGCGGGGGGCCCTCTACGAGCAGTACTTC
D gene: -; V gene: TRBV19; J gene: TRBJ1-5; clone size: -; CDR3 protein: CASAQYSNQPQHF; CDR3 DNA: TGTGCCAGTGCTCAGTATAGCAATCAGCCCCAGCATTTT
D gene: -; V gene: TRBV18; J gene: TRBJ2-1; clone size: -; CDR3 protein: CASSPQTRDNEQFF; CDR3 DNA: TGTGCCAGCTCACCACAAACTAGAGATAATGAGCAGTTCTTC